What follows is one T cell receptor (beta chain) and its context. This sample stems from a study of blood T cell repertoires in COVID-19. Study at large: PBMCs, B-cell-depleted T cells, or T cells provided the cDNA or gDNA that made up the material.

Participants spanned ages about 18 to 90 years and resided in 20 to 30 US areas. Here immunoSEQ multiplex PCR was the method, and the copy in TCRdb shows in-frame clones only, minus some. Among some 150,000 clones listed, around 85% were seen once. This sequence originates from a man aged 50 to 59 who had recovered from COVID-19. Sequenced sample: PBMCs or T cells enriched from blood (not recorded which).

DNA for the CDR3: TGTGCCAGCAGTCGACAGTACCAAGAGACCCAGTACTTC. This translates into CASSRQYQETQYF. The rearrangement links TRBV6-5 to TRBJ2-5; D perhaps matches TRBD1 (5 bases). The CDR3 is 13 residues long. Germline CDR1 and CDR2: MNHEY and SVGAGI. V dropped 5 bases and J dropped 0 bases, with 7 bases sitting between them.